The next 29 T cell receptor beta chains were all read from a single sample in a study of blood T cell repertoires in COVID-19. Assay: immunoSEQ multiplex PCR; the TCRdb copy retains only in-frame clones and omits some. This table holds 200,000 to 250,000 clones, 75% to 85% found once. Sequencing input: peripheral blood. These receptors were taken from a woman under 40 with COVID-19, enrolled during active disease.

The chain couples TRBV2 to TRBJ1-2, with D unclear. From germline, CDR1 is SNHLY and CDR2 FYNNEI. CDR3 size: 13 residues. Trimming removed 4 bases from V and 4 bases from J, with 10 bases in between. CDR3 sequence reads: CASSVARGYGYTF. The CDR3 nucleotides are TGTGCCAGCAGTGTCGCGCGTGGCTATGGCTACACCTTC.

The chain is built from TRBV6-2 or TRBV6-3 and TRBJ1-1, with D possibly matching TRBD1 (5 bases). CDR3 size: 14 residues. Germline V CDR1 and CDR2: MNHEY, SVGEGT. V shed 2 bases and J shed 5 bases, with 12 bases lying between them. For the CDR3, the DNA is TGTGCCAGCAGTTACGCAGGGCCCGGGACTGAAGCTTTCTTT. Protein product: CASSYAGPGTEAFF.

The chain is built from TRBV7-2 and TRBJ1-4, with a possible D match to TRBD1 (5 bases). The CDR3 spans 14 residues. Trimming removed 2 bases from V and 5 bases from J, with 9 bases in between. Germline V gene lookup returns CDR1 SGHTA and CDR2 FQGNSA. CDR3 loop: CASSLSGKNEKLFF. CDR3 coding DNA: TGTGCCAGCAGCTTATCAGGGAAGAATGAAAAACTGTTTTTT.

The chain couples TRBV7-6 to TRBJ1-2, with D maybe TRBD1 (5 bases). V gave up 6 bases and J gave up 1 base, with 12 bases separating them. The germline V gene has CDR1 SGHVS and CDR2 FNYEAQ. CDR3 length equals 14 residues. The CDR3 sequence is CASSPTDINYGYTF. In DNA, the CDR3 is TGTGCCAGCAGTCCGACGGACATTAACTATGGCTACACCTTC.

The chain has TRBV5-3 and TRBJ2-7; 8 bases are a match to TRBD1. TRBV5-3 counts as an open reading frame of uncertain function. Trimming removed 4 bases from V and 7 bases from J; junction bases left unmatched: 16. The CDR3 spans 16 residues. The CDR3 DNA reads TGTGCCAGAAGCCTCCCCGGGACAGGCACAAGGAGGGAGCAGTACTTC. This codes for CARSLPGTGTRREQYF.

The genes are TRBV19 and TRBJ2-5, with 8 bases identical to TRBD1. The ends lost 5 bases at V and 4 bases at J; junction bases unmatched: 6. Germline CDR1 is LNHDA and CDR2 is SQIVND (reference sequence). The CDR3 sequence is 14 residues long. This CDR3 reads CASSAQGAGETQYF. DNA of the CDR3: TGTGCCAGTAGTGCGCAGGGGGCTGGAGAGACCCAGTACTTC.

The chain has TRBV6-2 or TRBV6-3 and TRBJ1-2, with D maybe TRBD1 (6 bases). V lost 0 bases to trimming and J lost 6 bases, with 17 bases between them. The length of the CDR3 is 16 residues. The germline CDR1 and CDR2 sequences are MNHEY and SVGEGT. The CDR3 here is CASSYSVDLQGHGYTF. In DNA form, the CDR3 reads TGTGCCAGCAGTTACTCCGTCGACCTACAGGGCCATGGCTACACCTTC.

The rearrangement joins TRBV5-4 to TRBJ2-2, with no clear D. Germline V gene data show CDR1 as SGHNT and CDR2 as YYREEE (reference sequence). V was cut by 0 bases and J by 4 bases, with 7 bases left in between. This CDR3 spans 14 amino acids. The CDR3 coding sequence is TGTGCCAGCAGCTTGGGCGGAGTCACCGGGGAGCTGTTTTTT. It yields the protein CASSLGGVTGELFF.

The CDR3 sequence is CASSWTSGNNEQFF. Written as DNA, the CDR3 is TGCGCCAGCAGCTGGACTAGCGGGAACAATGAGCAGTTCTTC. The gene calls are TRBV5-1 and TRBJ2-1, with 12 bases that match TRBD2. Trimming took 3 bases from V and 5 from J; bases not matched to a gene: 0. Germline V lookup: CDR1 SGHRS, CDR2 YFSETQ. CDR3 length: 14 residues.

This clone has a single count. CDR3 amino acids: CASSSIAGGLETQYF. For the CDR3, the DNA is TGTGCCAGCAGTTCCATAGCGGGGGGGCTGGAGACCCAGTACTTC. The rearrangement uses TRBV27 and TRBJ2-5; TRBD2 aligns across 11 bases. V was clipped by 4 bases and J by 5 bases; unmatched bases: 6. This CDR3 has 15 residues. Germline V gene sequence: CDR1 MNHEY, CDR2 SMNVEV (reference sequence).

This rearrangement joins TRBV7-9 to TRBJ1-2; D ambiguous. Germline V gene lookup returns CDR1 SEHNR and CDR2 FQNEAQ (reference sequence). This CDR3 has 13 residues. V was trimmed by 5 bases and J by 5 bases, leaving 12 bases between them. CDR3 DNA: TGTGCCAGCAGCCCACGGACTCTTTATGGCTACACCTTC. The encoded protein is CASSPRTLYGYTF.

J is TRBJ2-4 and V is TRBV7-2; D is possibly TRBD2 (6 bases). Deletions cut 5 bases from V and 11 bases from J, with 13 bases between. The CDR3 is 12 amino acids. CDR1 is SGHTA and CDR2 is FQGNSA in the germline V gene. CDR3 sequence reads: CASSLIGTFQYF. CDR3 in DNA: TGTGCCAGCAGCCTCATCGGGACTTTTCAGTACTTC.

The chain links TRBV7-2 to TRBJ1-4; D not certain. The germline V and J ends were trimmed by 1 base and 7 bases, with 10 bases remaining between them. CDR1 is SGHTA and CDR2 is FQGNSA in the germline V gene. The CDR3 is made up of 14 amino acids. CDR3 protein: CASSLGTTGEKLFF. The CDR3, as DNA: TGTGCCAGCAGCTTAGGTACGACGGGTGAAAAACTGTTTTTT.

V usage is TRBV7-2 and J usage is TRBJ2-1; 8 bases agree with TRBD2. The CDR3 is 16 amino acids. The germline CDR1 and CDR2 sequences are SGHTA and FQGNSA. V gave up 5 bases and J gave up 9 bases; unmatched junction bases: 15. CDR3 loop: CASSRQGLGGGGEQFF. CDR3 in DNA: TGTGCCAGCAGCCGCCAGGGACTAGGTGGAGGTGGTGAGCAGTTCTTC.

Written as DNA, the CDR3 is TGTGCCAGCAGTTACCTCGTAGCCGGGACAGGGGGTAATGACACTGAAGCTTTCTTT. It codes for CASSYLVAGTGGNDTEAFF. The J gene is TRBJ1-1, the V gene TRBV6-2 or TRBV6-3, with TRBD1 matching over 11 bases. Trimming at V came to 2 bases and at J to 3 bases, leaving 14 bases not matched to a gene. There are 19 residues in the CDR3. CDR1 MNHEY and CDR2 SVGEGT come from the germline V gene.

The CDR3 nucleotides read TGTGCCAGCAGTCGGGGGACTAGCGGGAACACAGATACGCAGTATTTT. Protein sequence: CASSRGTSGNTDTQYF. The chain couples TRBV6-2 or TRBV6-3 to TRBJ2-3; TRBD2 agrees at 13 bases. The V and J ends lost 5 bases and 2 bases, in that order; junction bases with no gene match: 4. The CDR3 sequence is 16 residues long. CDR1 is MNHEY and CDR2 is SVGEGT in the germline V gene.

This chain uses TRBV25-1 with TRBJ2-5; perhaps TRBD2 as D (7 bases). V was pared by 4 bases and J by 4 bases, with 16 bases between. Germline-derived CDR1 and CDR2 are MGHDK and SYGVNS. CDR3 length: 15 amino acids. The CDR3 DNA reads TGTGCCAGCAGTGTGCCAGGGGAGGGGCGAGAGACCCAGTACTTC. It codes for CASSVPGEGRETQYF.

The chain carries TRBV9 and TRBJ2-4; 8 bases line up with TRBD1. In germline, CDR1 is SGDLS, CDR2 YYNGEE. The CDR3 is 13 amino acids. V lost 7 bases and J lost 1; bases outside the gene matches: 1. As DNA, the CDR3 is TGTGCCAGCGGACAGGGTGCCAAAAACATTCAGTACTTC. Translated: CASGQGAKNIQYF. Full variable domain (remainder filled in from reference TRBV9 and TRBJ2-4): DSGVTQTPKHLITATGQRVTLRCSPRSGDLSVYWYQQSLDQGLQFLIQYYNGEERAKGNILERFSAQQFPDLHSELNLSSLELGDSALYFCASGQGAKNIQYFGAGTRLSVL.

CDR3 in amino acids: CASTPSGAGGGYTF. For the CDR3, the DNA is TGTGCCAGCACCCCGTCAGGGGCAGGGGGCGGCTACACCTTC. The chain employs TRBV6-5 and TRBJ1-2, with TRBD1 identical over 8 bases. The junction had 12 bases not matched to a gene; V was cut back by 7 bases and J by 8 bases. The germline V gene encodes CDR1 MNHEY and CDR2 SVGAGI. The CDR3 has 14 residues.

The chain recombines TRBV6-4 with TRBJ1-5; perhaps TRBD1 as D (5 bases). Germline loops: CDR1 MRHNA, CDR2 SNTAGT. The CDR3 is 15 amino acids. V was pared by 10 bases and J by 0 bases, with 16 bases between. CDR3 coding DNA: TGTGCCAAAGCGGCGGGGGATGGTAGCAATCAGCCCCAGCATTTT. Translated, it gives CAKAAGDGSNQPQHF.

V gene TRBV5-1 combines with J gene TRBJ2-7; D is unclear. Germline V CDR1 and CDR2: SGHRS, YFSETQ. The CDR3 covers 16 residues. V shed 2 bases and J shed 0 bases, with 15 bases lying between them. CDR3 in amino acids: CASSFSDGGSSYEQYF. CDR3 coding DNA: TGCGCCAGCAGCTTCTCCGACGGCGGAAGCTCCTACGAGCAGTACTTC.

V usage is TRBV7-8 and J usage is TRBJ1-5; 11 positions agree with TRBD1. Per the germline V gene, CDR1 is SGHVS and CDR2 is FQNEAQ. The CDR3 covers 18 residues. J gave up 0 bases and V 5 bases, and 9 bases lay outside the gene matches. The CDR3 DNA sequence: TGTGCCAGCAGCGGACCGGGACAGGGGGTCTATAGCAATCAGCCCCAGCATTTT. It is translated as CASSGPGQGVYSNQPQHF.

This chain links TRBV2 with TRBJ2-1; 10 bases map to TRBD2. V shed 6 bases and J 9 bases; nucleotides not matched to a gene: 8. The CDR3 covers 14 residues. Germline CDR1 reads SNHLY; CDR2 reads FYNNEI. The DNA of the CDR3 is TGTGCCAGCAGGCTAGCGGGAGTTTTGGCTGAGCAGTTCTTC. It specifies CASRLAGVLAEQFF.

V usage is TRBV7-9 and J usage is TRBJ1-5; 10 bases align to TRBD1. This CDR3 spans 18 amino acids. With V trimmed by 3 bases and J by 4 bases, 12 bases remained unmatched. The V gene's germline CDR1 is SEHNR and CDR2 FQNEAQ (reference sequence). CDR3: CASSFDSARTGGNQPQHF. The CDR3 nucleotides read TGTGCCAGCAGCTTCGATTCCGCCAGGACAGGGGGGAATCAGCCCCAGCATTTT. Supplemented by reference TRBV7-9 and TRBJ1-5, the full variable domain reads DTGVSQNPRHKITKRGQNVTFRCDPISEHNRLYWYRQTLGQGPEFLTYFQNEAQLEKSRLLSDRFSAERPKGSFSTLEIQRTEQGDSAMYLCASSFDSARTGGNQPQHFGDGTRLSIL.

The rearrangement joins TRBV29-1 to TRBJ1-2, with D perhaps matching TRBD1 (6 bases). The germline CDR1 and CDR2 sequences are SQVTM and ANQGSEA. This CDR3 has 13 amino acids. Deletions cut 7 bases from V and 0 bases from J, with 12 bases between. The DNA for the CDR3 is TGCAGCGCGGCGACAGGATCTAACTATGGCTACACCTTC. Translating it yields CSAATGSNYGYTF. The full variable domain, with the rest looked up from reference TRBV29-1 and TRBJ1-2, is SAVISQKPSRDICQRGTSLTIQCQVDSQVTMMFWYRQQPGQSLTLIATANQGSEATYESGFVIDKFPISRPNLTFSTLTVSNMSPEDSSIYLCSAATGSNYGYTFGSGTRLTVV.

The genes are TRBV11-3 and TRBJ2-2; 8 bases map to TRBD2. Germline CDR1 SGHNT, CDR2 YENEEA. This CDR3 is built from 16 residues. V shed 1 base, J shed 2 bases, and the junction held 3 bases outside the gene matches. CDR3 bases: TGTGCCAGCAGCTTAGGAGCGGGGGTAAACACCGGGGAGCTGTTTTTT. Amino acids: CASSLGAGVNTGELFF.

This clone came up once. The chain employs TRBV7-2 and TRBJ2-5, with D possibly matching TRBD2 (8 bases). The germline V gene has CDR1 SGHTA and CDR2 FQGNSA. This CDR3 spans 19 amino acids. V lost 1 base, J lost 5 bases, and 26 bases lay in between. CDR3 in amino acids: CASSLGPGGLVSIDETQYF. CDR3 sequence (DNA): TGTGCCAGCAGCTTAGGGCCAGGGGGACTAGTCTCGATTGACGAGACCCAGTACTTC.

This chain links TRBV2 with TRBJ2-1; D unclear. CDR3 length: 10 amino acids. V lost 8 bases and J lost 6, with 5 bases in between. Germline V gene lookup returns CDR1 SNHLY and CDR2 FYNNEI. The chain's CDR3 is CASLGNEQFF. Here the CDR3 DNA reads TGTGCCAGCCTAGGCAATGAGCAGTTCTTC.

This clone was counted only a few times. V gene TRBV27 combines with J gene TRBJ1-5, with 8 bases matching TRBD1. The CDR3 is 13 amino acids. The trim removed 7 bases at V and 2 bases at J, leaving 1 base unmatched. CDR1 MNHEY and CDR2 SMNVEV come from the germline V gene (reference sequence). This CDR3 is CASKGQGNQPQHF. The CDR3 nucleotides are TGTGCCAGCAAGGGACAGGGCAATCAGCCCCAGCATTTT.